This T cell receptor beta chain was documented in a study of blood T cell repertoires in COVID-19. Clinical histories supplied by participants themselves formed the basis of cohort assignment. Between the trimmed V and J ends, which lost 6 bases and 0 bases, there was a span of 9 bases. The CDR3 loop spans 13 amino acids. CDR1 and CDR2 from the germline V gene are MNHEY and SMNVEV (reference sequence). TCRdb's copy holds only in-frame clones and misses some; the assay was immunoSEQ multiplex PCR. The sample has 300,000 to 400,000 clones; roughly 90% are singletons. The table lists this clone with a count of one.

The chain couples TRBV27 to TRBJ2-7, with a weak D call TRBD1 (6 bases). The specimen was PBMCs or T cells enriched from blood (not recorded which). The TCR originated in a woman in her twenties or thirties with acute COVID-19. The CDR3 is CASRVDSSYEQYF. For the CDR3, the DNA is TGTGCCAGCAGGGTGGACAGCTCCTACGAGCAGTACTTC.